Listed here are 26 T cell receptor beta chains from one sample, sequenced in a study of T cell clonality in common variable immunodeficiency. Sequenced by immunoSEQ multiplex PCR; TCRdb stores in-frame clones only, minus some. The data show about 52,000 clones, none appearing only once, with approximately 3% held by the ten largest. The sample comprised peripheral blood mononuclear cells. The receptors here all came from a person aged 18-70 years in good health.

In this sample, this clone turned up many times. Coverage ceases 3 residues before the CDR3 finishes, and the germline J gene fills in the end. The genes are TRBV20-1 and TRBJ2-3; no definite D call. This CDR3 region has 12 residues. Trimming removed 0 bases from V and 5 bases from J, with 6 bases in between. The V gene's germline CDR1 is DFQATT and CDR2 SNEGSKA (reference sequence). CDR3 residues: CSARDPGDTQYF. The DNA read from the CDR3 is TGCAGTGCTAGAGACCCCGGAGATACG.

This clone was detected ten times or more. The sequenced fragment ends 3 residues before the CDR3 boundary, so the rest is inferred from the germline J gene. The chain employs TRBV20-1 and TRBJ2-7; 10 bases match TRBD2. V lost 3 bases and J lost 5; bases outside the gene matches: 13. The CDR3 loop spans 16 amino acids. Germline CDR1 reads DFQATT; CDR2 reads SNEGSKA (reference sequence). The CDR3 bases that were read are TGCAGTGCTAGTCACCAGGGGGGGACTAGCGCTCACGAG. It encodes CSASHQGGTSAHE. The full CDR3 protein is CSASHQGGTSAHEQYF.

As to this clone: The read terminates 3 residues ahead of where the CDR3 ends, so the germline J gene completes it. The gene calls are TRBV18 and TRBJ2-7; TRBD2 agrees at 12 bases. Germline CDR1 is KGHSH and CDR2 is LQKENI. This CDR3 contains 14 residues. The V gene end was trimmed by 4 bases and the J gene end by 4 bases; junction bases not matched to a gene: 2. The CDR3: CASSRLAGEYEQYF. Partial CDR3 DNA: TGTGCCAGCTCACGACTAGCGGGGGAATACGAG.

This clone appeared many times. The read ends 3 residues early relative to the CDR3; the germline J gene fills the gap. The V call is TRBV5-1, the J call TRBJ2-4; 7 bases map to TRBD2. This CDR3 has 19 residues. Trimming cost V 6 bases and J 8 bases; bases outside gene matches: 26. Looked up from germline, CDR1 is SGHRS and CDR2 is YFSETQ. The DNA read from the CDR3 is TGCGCCAGCACCAAACGTGAGGGGACCGGGACTAAAGCTAGCCACATT. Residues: CASTKREGTGTKASHI. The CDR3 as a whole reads CASTKREGTGTKASHIQYF.

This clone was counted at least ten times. The CDR3 region is CASRKLQGSYTEAFF. CDR3 DNA, as far as it was read: TGTGCCAGCAGGAAACTTCAGGGCAGTTACACTGAA. V gene TRBV2 combines with J gene TRBJ1-1, with D possibly matching TRBD1 (5 bases). Sequencing ends 3 residues short of the CDR3 end; the germline J gene provides the rest. This CDR3 is built from 15 residues. CDR1 is SNHLY, CDR2 FYNNEI, per germline. V was clipped by 6 bases and J by 3 bases, with 17 bases between them.

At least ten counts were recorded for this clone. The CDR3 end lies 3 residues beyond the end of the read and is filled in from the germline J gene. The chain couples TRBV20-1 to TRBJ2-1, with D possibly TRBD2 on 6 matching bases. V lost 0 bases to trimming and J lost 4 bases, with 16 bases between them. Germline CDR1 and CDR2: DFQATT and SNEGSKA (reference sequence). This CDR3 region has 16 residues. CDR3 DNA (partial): TGCAGTGCTAGAGATCGGGGGAAACGGAATTACAATGAG. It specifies CSARDRGKRNYNE. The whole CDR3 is CSARDRGKRNYNEQFF.

The CDR3 region is CASSQRNTEAFF. CDR3 DNA (partial): TGTGCCAGTTCGCAGAGGAACACTGAA. The J gene is TRBJ1-1, the V gene TRBV19, with no clear D. Read coverage stops 3 residues before the CDR3 terminus; the germline J gene supplies the remainder. Germline assignment: CDR1 LNHDA and CDR2 SQIVND (reference sequence). This CDR3 spans 12 amino acids. Trimming removed 8 bases from V and 1 base from J, with 8 bases in between.

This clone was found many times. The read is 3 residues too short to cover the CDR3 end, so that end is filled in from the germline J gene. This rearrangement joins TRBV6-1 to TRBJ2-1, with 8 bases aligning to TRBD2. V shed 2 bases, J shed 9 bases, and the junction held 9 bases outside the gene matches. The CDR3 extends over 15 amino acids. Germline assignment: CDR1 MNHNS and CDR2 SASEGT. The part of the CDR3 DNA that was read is TGTGCCAGCAGTGAATGGGCGGGAGGCCGGGGTGAG. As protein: CASSEWAGGRGE. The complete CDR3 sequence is CASSEWAGGRGEQFF.

CDR3 amino acids: CSARIGGRETQYF. CDR3 bases read: TGCAGTGCTAGAATCGGGGGAAGGGAGACG. This chain uses TRBV20-1 with TRBJ2-3; tentatively, D is TRBD2 (6 bases). Sequencing ends 3 residues short of the CDR3 end; the germline J gene provides the rest. This CDR3 region has 13 residues. Germline assignment: CDR1 DFQATT and CDR2 SNEGSKA (reference sequence).

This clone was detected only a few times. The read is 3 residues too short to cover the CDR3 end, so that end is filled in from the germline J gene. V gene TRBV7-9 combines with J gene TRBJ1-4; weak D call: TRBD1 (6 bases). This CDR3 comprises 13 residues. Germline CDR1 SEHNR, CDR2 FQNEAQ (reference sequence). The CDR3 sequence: CASSFRAGAPLFF. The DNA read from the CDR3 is TGTGCCAGCAGCTTCCGCGCAGGGGCACCA.

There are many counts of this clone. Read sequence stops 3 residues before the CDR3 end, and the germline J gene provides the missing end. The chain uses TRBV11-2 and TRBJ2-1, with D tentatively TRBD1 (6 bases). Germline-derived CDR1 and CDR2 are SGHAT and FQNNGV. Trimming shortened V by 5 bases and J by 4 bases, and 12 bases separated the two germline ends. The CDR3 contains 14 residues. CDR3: CASSRTDGYNEQFF. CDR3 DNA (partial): TGTGCCAGCAGCCGGACAGATGGATACAATGAG.

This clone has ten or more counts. The sequenced CDR3 bases are TGCACCGCAGCAGGGATAGGATACAATGAG. Its protein product is CTAAGIGYNE. The CDR3, in full, reads CTAAGIGYNEQFF. The rearrangement links TRBV20-1 to TRBJ2-1, with D perhaps TRBD1 (5 bases). With the read ending 3 residues before the CDR3 end, the germline J gene is used to fill in that end. Germline lookup yields CDR1 DFQATT and CDR2 SNEGSKA (reference sequence). The CDR3 is made up of 13 amino acids.

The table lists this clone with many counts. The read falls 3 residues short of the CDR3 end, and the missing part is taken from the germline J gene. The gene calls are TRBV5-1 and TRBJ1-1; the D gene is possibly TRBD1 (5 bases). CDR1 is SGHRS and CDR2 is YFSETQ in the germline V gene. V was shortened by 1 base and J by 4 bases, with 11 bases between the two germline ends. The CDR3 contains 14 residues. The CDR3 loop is CASSLRQGGTEAFF. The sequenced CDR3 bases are TGCGCCAGCAGCTTGCGGCAGGGAGGCACTGAA.

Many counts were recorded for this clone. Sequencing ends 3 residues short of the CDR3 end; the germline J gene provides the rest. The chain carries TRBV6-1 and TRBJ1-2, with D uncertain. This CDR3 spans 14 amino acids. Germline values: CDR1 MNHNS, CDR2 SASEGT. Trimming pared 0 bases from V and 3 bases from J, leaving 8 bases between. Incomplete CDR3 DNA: TGTGCCAGCAGTGAAGCGCGGCAGTACTATGGC. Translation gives CASSEARQYYG. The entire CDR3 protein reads CASSEARQYYGYTF.

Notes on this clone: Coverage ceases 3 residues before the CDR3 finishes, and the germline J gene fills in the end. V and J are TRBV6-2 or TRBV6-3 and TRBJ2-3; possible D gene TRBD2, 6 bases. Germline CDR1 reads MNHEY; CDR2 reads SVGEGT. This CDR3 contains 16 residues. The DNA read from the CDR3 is TGTGCCAGCAGCTCAGTTTCGCTAGCGCAACTAGAGACG. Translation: CASSSVSLAQLET. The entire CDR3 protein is CASSSVSLAQLETQYF.

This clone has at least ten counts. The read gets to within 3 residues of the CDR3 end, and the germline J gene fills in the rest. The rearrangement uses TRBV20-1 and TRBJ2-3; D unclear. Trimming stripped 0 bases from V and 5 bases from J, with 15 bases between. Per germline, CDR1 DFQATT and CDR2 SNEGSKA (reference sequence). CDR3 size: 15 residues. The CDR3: CSARDPNLGGDTQYF. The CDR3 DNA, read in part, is TGCAGTGCTAGAGATCCGAACCTAGGCGGAGATACG.

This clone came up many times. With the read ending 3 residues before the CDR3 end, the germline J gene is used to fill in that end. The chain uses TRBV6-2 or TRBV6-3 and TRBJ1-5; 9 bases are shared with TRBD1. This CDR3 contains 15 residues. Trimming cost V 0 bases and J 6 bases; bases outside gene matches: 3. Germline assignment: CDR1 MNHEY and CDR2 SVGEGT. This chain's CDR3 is CASSYSTGGGQPQHF. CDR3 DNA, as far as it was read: TGTGCCAGCAGTTACTCGACAGGGGGTGGTCAGCCC.

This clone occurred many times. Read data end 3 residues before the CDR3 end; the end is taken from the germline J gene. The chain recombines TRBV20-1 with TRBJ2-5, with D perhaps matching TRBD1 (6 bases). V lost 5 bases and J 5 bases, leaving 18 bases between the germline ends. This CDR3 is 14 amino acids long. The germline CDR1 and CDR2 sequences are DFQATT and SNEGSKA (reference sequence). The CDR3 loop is CSAPRDTSGETQYF. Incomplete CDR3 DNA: TGCAGTGCTCCCCGGGACACCTCAGGGGAGACC.

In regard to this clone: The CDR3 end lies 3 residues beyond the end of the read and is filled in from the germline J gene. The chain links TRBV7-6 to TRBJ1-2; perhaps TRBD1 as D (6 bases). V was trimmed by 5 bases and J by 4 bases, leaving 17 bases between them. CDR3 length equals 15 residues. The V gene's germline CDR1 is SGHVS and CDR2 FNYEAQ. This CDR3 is CASSATLDSFYGYTF. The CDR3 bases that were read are TGTGCCAGCAGCGCTACCTTGGACAGTTTCTATGGC.

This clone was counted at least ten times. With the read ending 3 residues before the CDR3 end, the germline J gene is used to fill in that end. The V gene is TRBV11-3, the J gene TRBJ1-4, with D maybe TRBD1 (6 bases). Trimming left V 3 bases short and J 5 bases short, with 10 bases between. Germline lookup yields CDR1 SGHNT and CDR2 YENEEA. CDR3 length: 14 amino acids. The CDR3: CASSFTRGNEKLFF. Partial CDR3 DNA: TGTGCCAGCAGCTTTACCAGGGGAAATGAAAAA.

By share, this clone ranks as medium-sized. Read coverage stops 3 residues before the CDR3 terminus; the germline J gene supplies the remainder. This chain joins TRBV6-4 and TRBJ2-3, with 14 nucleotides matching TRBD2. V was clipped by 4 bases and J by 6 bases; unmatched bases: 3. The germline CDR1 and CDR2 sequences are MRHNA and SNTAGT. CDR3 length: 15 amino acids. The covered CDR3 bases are TGTGCCAGCAGTGCGAGACTAGCGGGAGGGGATACG. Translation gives CASSARLAGGDT. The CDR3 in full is CASSARLAGGDTQYF.

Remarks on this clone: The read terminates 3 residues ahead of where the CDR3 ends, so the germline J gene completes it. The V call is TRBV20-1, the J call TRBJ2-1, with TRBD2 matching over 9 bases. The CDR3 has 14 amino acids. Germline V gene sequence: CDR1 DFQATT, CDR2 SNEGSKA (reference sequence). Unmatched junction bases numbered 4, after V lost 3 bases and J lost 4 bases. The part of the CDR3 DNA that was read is TGCAGTGCTAGTCTCAGCGGGAGGTACAATGAG. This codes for CSASLSGRYNE. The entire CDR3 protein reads CSASLSGRYNEQFF.

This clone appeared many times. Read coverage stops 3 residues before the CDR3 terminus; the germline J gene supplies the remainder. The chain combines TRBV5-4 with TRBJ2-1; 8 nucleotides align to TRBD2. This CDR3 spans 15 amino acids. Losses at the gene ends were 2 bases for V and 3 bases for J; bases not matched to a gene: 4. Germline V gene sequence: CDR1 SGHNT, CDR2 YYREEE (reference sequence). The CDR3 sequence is CASSLSGLDYNEQFF. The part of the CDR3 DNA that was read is TGTGCCAGCAGCTTATCGGGACTAGACTACAATGAG.

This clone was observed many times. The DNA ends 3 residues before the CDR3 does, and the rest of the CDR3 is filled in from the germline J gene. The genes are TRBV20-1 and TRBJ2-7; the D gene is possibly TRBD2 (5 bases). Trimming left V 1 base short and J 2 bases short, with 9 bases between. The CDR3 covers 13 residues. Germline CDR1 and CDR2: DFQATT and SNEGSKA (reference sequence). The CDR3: CSARVPGTYEQYF. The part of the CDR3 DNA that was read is TGCAGTGCTAGAGTTCCGGGGACCTACGAG.

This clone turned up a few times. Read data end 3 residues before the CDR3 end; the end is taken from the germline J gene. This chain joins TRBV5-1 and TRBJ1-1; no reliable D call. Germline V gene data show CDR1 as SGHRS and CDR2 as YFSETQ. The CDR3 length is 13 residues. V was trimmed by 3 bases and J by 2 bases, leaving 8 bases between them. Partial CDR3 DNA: TGCGCCAGCAGCTCGGGGTTCAACACTGAA. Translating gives CASSSGFNTE. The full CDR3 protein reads CASSSGFNTEAFF.

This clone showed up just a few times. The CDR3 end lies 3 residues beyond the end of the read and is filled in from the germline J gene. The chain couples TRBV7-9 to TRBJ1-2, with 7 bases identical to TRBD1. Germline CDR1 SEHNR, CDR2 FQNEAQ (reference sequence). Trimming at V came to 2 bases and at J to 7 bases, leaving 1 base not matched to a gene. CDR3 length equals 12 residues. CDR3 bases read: TGTGCCAGCAGCTTACGGGACAGTGGC. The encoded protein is CASSLRDSG. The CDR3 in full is CASSLRDSGYTF.